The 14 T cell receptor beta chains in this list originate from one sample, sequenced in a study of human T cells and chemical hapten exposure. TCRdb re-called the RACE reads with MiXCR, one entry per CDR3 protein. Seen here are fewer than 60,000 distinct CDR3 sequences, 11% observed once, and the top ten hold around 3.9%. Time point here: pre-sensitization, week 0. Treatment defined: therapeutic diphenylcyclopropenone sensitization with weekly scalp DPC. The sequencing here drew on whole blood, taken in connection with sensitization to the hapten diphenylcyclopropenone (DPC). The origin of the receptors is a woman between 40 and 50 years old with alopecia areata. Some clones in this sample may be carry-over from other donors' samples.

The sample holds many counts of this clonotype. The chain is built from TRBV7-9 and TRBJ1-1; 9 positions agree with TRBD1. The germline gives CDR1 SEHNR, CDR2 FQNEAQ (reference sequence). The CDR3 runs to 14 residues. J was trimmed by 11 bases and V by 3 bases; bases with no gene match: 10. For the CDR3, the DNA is TGTGCCAGCAGCTTTGGGGACAGGGTCAAAGTTGCTTTCTTT. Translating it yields CASSFGDRVKVAFF.

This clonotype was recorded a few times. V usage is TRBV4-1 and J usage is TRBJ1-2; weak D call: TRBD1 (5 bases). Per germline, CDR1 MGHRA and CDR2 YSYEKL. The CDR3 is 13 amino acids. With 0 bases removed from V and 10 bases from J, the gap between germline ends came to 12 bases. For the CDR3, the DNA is TGCGCCAGCAGCCAAGATGGGGGATTCGCCTACACCTTC. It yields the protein CASSQDGGFAYTF.

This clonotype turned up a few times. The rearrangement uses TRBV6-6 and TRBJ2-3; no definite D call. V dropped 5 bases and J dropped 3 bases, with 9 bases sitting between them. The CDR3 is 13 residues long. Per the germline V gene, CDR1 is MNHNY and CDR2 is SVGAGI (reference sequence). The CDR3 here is CASSAARTDTQYF. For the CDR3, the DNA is TGTGCCAGCAGTGCGGCTAGAACAGATACGCAGTATTTT.

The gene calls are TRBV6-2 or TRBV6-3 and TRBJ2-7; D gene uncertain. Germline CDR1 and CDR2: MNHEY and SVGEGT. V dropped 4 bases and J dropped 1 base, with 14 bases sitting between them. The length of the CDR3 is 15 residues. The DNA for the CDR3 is TGTGCCAGCAGTTCGCCCAGGTTAAATTCCTACGAGCAGTACTTC. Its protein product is CASSSPRLNSYEQYF.

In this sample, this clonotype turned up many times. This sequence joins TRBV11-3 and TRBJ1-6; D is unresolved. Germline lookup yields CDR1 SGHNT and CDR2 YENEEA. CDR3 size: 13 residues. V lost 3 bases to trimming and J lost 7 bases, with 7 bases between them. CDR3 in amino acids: CASSFRPNSPLHF. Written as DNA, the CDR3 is TGTGCCAGCAGCTTCCGACCCAATTCACCCCTCCACTTT.

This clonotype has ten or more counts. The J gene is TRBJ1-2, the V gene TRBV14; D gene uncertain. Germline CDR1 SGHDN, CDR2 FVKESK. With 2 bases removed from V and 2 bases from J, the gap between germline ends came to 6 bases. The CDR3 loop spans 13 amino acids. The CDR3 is CASSQFGNYGYTF. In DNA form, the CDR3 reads TGTGCCAGCAGCCAATTTGGGAACTATGGCTACACCTTC. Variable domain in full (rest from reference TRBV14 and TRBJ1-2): EAGVTQFPSHSVIEKGQTVTLRCDPISGHDNLYWYRRVMGKEIKFLLHFVKESKQDESGMPNNRFLAERTGGTYSTLKVQPAELEDSGVYFCASSQFGNYGYTFGSGTRLTVV.

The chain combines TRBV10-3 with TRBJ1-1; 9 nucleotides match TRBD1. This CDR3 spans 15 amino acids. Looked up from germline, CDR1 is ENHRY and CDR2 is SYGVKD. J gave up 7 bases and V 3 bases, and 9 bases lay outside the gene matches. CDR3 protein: CAISDWGTGYVEAFF. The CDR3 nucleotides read TGTGCCATCAGTGATTGGGGGACAGGGTATGTTGAAGCTTTCTTT.

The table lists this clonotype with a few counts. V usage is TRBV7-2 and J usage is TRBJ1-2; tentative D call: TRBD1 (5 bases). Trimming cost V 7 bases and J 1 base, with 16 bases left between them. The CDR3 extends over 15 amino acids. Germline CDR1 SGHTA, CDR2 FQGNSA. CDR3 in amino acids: CASNPQAGNNYGYTF. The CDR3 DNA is TGTGCCAGCAATCCCCAGGCAGGGAATAACTATGGCTACACCTTC.

In DNA, the CDR3 is TGTGCCAGCAGGGGAGGGAACACTGAAGCTTTCTTT. Translation gives CASRGGNTEAFF. The chain couples TRBV6-5 to TRBJ1-1; no reliable D call. V was shortened by 6 bases and J by 1 base, with 6 bases between the two germline ends. CDR1 is MNHEY, CDR2 SVGAGI, per germline. The CDR3 contains 12 residues.

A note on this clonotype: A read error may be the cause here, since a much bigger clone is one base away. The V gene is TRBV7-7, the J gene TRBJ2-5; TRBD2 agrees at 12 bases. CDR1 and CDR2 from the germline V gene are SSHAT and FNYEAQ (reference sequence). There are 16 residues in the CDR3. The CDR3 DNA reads TGTGCCAGCAGCCCTGGACTAGCGGGGTCACAAGAGACCCGGTACTTC. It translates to CASSPGLAGSQETRYF.

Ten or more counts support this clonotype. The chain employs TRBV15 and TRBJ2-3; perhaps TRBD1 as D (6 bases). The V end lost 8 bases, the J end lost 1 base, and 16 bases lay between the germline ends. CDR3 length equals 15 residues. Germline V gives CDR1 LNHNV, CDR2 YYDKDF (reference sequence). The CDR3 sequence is CATSNYGQRTDTQYF. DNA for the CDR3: TGTGCCACCTCGAACTACGGACAGCGCACAGATACGCAGTATTTT.

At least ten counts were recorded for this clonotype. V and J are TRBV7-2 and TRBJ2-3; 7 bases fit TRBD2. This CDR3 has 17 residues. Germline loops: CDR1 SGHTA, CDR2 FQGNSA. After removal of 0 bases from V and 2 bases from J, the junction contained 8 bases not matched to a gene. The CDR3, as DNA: TGTGCCAGCAGCTTAGCCGCGGGGCTAGCGGCCACAGATACGCAGTATTTT. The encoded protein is CASSLAAGLAATDTQYF.

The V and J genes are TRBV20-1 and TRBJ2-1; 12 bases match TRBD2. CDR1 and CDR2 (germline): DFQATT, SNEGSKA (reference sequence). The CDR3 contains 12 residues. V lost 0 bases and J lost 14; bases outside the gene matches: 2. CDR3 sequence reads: CSARDRLAGEFF. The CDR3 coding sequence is TGCAGTGCTAGAGATCGACTAGCGGGAGAGTTCTTC.

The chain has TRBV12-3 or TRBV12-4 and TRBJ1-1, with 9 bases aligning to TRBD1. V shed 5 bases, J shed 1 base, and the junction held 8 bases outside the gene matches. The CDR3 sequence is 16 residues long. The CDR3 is CASSPGQGIGNTEAFF. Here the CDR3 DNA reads TGTGCCAGCAGTCCCGGACAGGGGATTGGGAACACTGAAGCTTTCTTT.